This T cell receptor beta chain was observed in a study of blood T cell repertoires in COVID-19. CDR1 and CDR2 (germline): LNHDA, SQIVND (reference sequence). The CDR3 spans 14 residues. Trimming removed 5 bases from V and 3 bases from J; junction bases left unmatched: 4. Study processing details: Reference gene primer amplification gave nucleated cell count estimates. The protocol was immunoSEQ multiplex PCR, while the TCRdb copy is restricted to in-frame clones and leaves out a portion. V, J and clone size were drawn from that table, and D and trimming were deduced from the DNA. The table lists around 160,000 clones, under 95% of them singletons, with less than 2.5% in the top ten.

The TCR originated in a man between 18 and 29 years old with acute or convalescent COVID-19. V gene TRBV19 combines with J gene TRBJ1-2; 9 nucleotides line up with TRBD1. Input material: peripheral blood. The CDR3 coding sequence is TGTGCCAGTAGTGCCGGGACAGGGCACTATGGCTACACCTTC. It translates to CASSAGTGHYGYTF.